Following are 11 T cell receptor beta chains from one sample sequenced in a study of T cells in Graves' hyperthyroidism and ophthalmopathy. RNA transcripts were the template for amplifying TCR beta CDR3 regions. TCR CDR3 underwent first-round RT-PCR with the HTBI primer set. Each CDR3 protein is one row after TCRdb ran MiXCR on the multiplex PCR reads. The data show roughly 350,000 distinct CDR3 sequences, 11% to 15% seen once. Sequencing used blood. The receptors were sampled from a woman under 40 with Graves' hyperthyroidism.

This clonotype has ten or more counts. The genes are TRBV2 and TRBJ2-7; TRBD1 agrees at 7 bases. Trimming at V came to 11 bases and at J to 1 base, leaving 8 bases not matched to a gene. Germline V gene sequence: CDR1 SNHLY, CDR2 FYNNEI. The CDR3 covers 13 residues. In DNA form, the CDR3 reads TGTGCCCAACGGGGACAGCCTTCCTACGAGCAGTACTTC. It is translated as CAQRGQPSYEQYF.

In its sample, this clonotype was seen many times. This chain uses TRBV6-1 with TRBJ2-7; D possibly matches TRBD1 or TRBD2 (5 bases each). Trimming shortened V by 2 bases and J by 3 bases, and 20 bases separated the two germline ends. Germline V gene sequence: CDR1 MNHNS, CDR2 SASEGT. This CDR3 comprises 17 residues. The CDR3 protein is CASSESAGTEPFYEQYF. CDR3 DNA sequence: TGTGCCAGCAGTGAATCGGCAGGGACCGAACCCTTCTACGAGCAGTACTTC.

Many counts were recorded for this clonotype. J is TRBJ1-1 and V is TRBV28; no firm D call. There are 13 residues in the CDR3. Trimming cost V 8 bases and J 1 base, with 11 bases left between them. CDR1 is MDHEN, CDR2 SYDVKM, per germline. The CDR3 region has the DNA TGTGCCAGCGATTCTATGAGGAACACTGAAGCTTTCTTT. This codes for CASDSMRNTEAFF.

V is TRBV20-1 and J is TRBJ2-5, with 7 positions matching TRBD2. Trimming cost V 3 bases and J 1 base; bases outside gene matches: 2. Germline-derived CDR1 and CDR2 are DFQATT and SNEGSKA (reference sequence). The CDR3 extends over 13 amino acids. The CDR3 sequence: CSARGGGQETQYF. The CDR3 DNA reads as TGCAGTGCTAGGGGGGGGGGCCAAGAGACCCAGTACTTC.

The J gene is TRBJ2-2, the V gene TRBV10-3, with D possibly matching TRBD2 (6 bases). The ends were cut back, 6 bases at V and 3 bases at J, with 11 bases in the middle. The CDR3 totals 14 residues. Germline values: CDR1 ENHRY, CDR2 SYGVKD. The CDR3 here is CAIRGGADTGELFF. The DNA of the CDR3 is TGTGCCATCAGAGGAGGGGCGGACACCGGGGAGCTGTTTTTT.

Ten or more counts support this clonotype. V is TRBV20-1 and J is TRBJ1-1; D is unresolved. The V gene's germline CDR1 is DFQATT and CDR2 SNEGSKA (reference sequence). Between the trimmed V and J ends, which lost 3 bases and 1 base, there was a span of 18 bases. This CDR3 is 16 amino acids long. Here the CDR3 DNA reads TGCAGTGCTAGGGTACGGGCCCCCAAATCGAACACTGAAGCTTTCTTT. As protein: CSARVRAPKSNTEAFF.

This clonotype was found many times. The chain employs TRBV3-1 and TRBJ2-7; 8 nucleotides align to TRBD1. The ends lost 1 base at V and 0 bases at J; junction bases unmatched: 5. The CDR3 length is 16 residues. CDR1 and CDR2 (germline): LGHDT, YNNKEL (reference sequence). CDR3 residues: CASSQGGRGPSYEQYF. The CDR3 bases are TGTGCCAGCAGCCAAGGTGGCAGGGGGCCCTCCTACGAGCAGTACTTC.

The CDR3, as DNA: TGCAGTGCCCCCCGGGACACATCTTATAATTCACCCCTCCACTTT. This gives the protein CSAPRDTSYNSPLHF. The chain has TRBV20-1 and TRBJ1-6, with D tentatively TRBD1 (6 bases). Trimming pared 6 bases from V and 4 bases from J, leaving 16 bases between. CDR3 length equals 15 residues. Germline assignment: CDR1 DFQATT and CDR2 SNEGSKA (reference sequence).

This clonotype was counted ten times or more. J is TRBJ1-3 and V is TRBV12-3 or TRBV12-4, with D hard to call. CDR3 size: 16 residues. Deletions cut 6 bases from V and 8 bases from J, with 23 bases between. The CDR3 here is CASSPSRRLSSHTIYF. The DNA for the CDR3 is TGTGCCAGCAGCCCTTCGCGCAGGCTCTCCTCTCACACCATATATTTT.

J is TRBJ2-7 and V is TRBV28, with D perhaps matching TRBD2 (6 bases). Germline lookup yields CDR1 MDHEN and CDR2 SYDVKM. Trimming shortened V by 2 bases and J by 2 bases, and 19 bases separated the two germline ends. This CDR3 is 17 amino acids long. The CDR3 here is CASSLVLGLPRAYEQYF. CDR3 sequence (DNA): TGTGCCAGCAGTTTAGTTTTGGGACTCCCCCGAGCCTACGAGCAGTACTTC. The full variable domain, with the rest looked up from reference TRBV28 and TRBJ2-7, is DVKVTQSSRYLVKRTGEKVFLECVQDMDHENMFWYRQDPGLGLRLIYFSYDVKMKEKGDIPEGYSVSREKKERFSLILESASTNQTSMYLCASSLVLGLPRAYEQYFGPGTRLTVT.

This clonotype appeared many times. The V call is TRBV12-3 or TRBV12-4, the J call TRBJ2-3; 12 nucleotides agree with TRBD2. The CDR3 extends over 17 amino acids. Trimming took 6 bases from V and 0 from J; bases not matched to a gene: 7. CDR3 residues: CASSRGTSGPSTDTQYF. The CDR3, as DNA: TGTGCCAGCAGCCGCGGGACTAGCGGGCCGAGCACAGATACGCAGTATTTT.